This T cell receptor (beta chain) was profiled in a study of tissue T cells after allogeneic stem cell transplantation. Looking at the study overall: Tissue samples with histologically apparent lymphocytes on H&E review were prioritized for sequencing. General observations from the study: Shared clones across patients were few; motif clustering revealed tissue-specific shared signatures.

Of note for this clone: Its specificity is not known.

Sequencing of TCRbeta CDR3 at survey depth gave sequences and template counts. TCRdb's table, derived via immunoSEQ multiplex PCR, lists solely in-frame clones and lacks some. Here the sample spans fewer than 250 clones, 60% to 75% being singletons. Germline CDR1 reads MRHNA; CDR2 reads SNTAGT. J lost 5 bases, V lost 2 bases, and 10 bases had no gene match. This CDR3 contains 17 residues. This chain links TRBV6-4 with TRBJ2-5, with 11 bases lining up with TRBD2. The sequence was obtained from a female patient aged 35-70 years with steroid-refractory graft-versus-host disease after an allogeneic stem cell transplant. The T cells may come from the graft donor. The sequences come from rectal tissue, collected at autopsy. CDR3 region: CASSDHRLAGPVETQYF. CDR3 sequence (DNA): TGTGCCAGCAGTGACCACCGACTAGCGGGACCAGTCGAGACCCAGTACTTC.